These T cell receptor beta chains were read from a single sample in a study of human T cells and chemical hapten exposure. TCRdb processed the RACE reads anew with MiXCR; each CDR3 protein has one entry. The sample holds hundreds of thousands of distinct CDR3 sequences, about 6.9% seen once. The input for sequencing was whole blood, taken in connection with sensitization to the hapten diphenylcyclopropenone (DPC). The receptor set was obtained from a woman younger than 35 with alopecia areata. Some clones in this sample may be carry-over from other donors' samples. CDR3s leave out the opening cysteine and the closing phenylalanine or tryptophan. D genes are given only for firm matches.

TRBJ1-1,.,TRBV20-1,SAPNHRDLNTEAF
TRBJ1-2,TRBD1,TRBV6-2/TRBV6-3,ASSRTGGSGGYT
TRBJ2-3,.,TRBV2,ASRFERTKETDTQY
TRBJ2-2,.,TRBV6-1,AIPGAANTGELF
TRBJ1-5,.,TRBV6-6,ASTSQGRQPQH
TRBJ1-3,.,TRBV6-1,ASSPRLPTYFSGNTIY
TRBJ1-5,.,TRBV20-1,SAPRGAVVAPQH
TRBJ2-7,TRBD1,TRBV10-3,AISESQGAIDEQY
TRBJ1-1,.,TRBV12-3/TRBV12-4,ASKVGGMNTEAF
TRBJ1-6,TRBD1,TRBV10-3,AISPRTGNSPLH
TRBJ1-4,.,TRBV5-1,ASSSRLGATNEKLF
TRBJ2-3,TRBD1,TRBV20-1,SARDAGQGGTDTQY
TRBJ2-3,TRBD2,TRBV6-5,ASRISGGLQY
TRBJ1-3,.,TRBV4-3,ASSQDLQSRVAGNTIY
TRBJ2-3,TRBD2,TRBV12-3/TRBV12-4,ASTGTSGGDTQY
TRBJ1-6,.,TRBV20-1,SARDIGQGRSLSPLH
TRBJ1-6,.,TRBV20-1,SASGTARGNSPLH
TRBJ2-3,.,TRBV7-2,ASSLSQSTDTQY
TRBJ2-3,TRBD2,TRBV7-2,ASSLVVSSGLGTQY
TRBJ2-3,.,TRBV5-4,ASSPYTIPGDTQY
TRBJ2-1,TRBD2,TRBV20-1,SARFASGGDYNEQF
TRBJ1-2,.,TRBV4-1,ASSQGFLPGGSYGYT